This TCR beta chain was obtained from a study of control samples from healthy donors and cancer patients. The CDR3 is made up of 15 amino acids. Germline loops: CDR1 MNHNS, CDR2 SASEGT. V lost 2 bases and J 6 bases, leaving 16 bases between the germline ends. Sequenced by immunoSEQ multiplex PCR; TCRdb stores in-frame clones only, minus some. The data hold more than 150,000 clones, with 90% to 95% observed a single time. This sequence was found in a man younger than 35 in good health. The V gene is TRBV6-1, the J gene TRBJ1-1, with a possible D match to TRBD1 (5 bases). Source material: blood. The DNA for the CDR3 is TGTGCCAGCAGTGAATTCCCGGGGAGAGGGGCTGAAGCTTTCTTT. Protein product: CASSEFPGRGAEAFF.